This record concerns one TCR beta chain sequence. Its target is unknown. Germline V gene sequence: CDR1 ENHRY, CDR2 SYGVKD. This CDR3 is built from 13 residues. V was cut by 6 bases and J by 8 bases, with 13 bases left in between. Sequencing of each sample assayed some 10^5 TCR templates. Measured with immunoSEQ multiplex PCR; TCRdb has only the in-frame clones, and not every one. The table has 85,000 to 130,000 clones, approximately 93% seen once. This entry is derived from a study of siplizumab effects on memory and regulatory T cells. Overall study results and limits: Confirmation that proliferating Tregs from siplizumab cultures had suppressive function was not obtained. Treatment with siplizumab left mappable alloreactive CD4+ clones averaging about 63% Treg-derived, compared with roughly 26% in controls.

This TCR came from a human donor in good health. The sequencing sample was made of Tregs sorted from blood. This rearrangement joins TRBV10-3 to TRBJ1-4; D might be TRBD1 (5 bases). The CDR3 coding sequence is TGTGCCATCAGAGGTGGGGCGGCGGAAAAACTGTTTTTT. Residues: CAIRGGAAEKLFF.